These 22 T cell receptor beta chains share one sample of origin, sequenced in a study of OX40 agonist ivuxolimab in advanced cancers. Using immunoSEQ multiplex PCR, the repertoire was profiled, and TCRdb retains in-frame clones only, with some absent. The repertoire holds tens of thousands of clones, about four fifths seen once, with 15% in the top ten. The sample was CD4+ or CD8+ T cells sorted from blood, taken in a trial of the OX40 agonist ivuxolimab. Source of these receptors: an adult with an advanced solid tumor such as melanoma, head and neck, liver or kidney cancer.

CDR3 sequence (DNA): TGTGCCAGCAGTCCGACAGGAGATACGCAGTATTTT. Encoded protein: CASSPTGDTQYF. The chain uses TRBV6-1 and TRBJ2-3, with D perhaps matching TRBD1 (6 bases). V was trimmed by 5 bases and J by 5 bases, leaving 8 bases between them. The CDR3 length is 12 residues. Germline CDR1 is MNHNS and CDR2 is SASEGT.

This clone was detected once. This chain joins TRBV29-1 and TRBJ2-7; perhaps TRBD1 as D (7 bases). CDR1 and CDR2 from the germline V gene are SQVTM and ANQGSEA. The CDR3 has 13 amino acids. V was pared by 3 bases and J by 3 bases, with 12 bases between. The CDR3 reads CSVEAGQYYEQYF. The CDR3 DNA reads TGCAGCGTTGAGGCGGGACAGTACTACGAGCAGTACTTC.

This chain uses TRBV9 with TRBJ1-1; tentative D call: TRBD1 (5 bases). Trimming left V 3 bases short and J 0 bases short, with 12 bases between. The CDR3 sequence is 15 residues long. Germline values: CDR1 SGDLS, CDR2 YYNGEE. The CDR3 loop is CASSEGADMNTEAFF. CDR3 nucleotide sequence: TGTGCCAGCAGCGAAGGGGCAGACATGAACACTGAAGCTTTCTTT.

The chain couples TRBV5-1 to TRBJ1-1; D is unresolved. This CDR3 comprises 12 residues. Germline V gives CDR1 SGHRS, CDR2 YFSETQ. The ends were cut back, 0 bases at V and 8 bases at J, with 8 bases in the middle. The CDR3, as DNA: TGCGCCAGCAGCTTGGCCGGGGAAGAAGCTTTCTTT. Translation gives CASSLAGEEAFF. The full variable domain, rest sourced from reference TRBV5-1 and TRBJ1-1, is KAGVTQTPRYLIKTRGQQVTLSCSPISGHRSVSWYQQTPGQGLQFLFEYFSETQRNKGNFPGRFSGRQFSNSRSEMNVSTLELGDSALYLCASSLAGEEAFFGQGTRLTVV.

CDR3 loop: CAISSGPEGYNEQFF. The DNA for the CDR3 is TGTGCCATCAGTAGCGGGCCCGAGGGATACAATGAGCAGTTCTTC. The chain couples TRBV10-3 to TRBJ2-1; D possibly corresponds to TRBD2 (6 bases). With 5 bases removed from V and 4 bases from J, the gap between germline ends came to 15 bases. CDR1 is ENHRY and CDR2 is SYGVKD in the germline V gene. CDR3 length: 15 residues.

The V and J genes are TRBV6-5 and TRBJ1-1, with TRBD1 matching over 7 bases. This CDR3 region has 14 residues. V gave up 4 bases and J gave up 3 bases; unmatched junction bases: 5. Germline CDR1 is MNHEY and CDR2 is SVGAGI. CDR3 loop: CASSSLTGDTEAFF. The CDR3 region has the DNA TGTGCCAGCAGTTCCCTTACAGGGGACACTGAAGCTTTCTTT.

The chain couples TRBV28 to TRBJ1-5; 9 bases agree with TRBD1. The CDR3 runs to 18 residues. Germline CDR1 is MDHEN and CDR2 is SYDVKM. After removal of 7 bases from V and 4 bases from J, the junction contained 17 bases not matched to a gene. The DNA of the CDR3 is TGTGCCAGCACTAGAATAGGGACAGGGAGGGAGAAGAATCAGCCCCAGCATTTT. Protein: CASTRIGTGREKNQPQHF. Filled out from reference TRBV28 and TRBJ1-5, the complete variable domain reads DVKVTQSSRYLVKRTGEKVFLECVQDMDHENMFWYRQDPGLGLRLIYFSYDVKMKEKGDIPEGYSVSREKKERFSLILESASTNQTSMYLCASTRIGTGREKNQPQHFGDGTRLSIL.

J is TRBJ2-7 and V is TRBV4-2; D is tentatively TRBD1 or TRBD2 (5 bases each). Germline CDR1 LGHNA, CDR2 YNFKEQ. This CDR3 has 11 amino acids. V was clipped by 5 bases and J by 4 bases, with 6 bases between them. The CDR3 DNA follows: TGTGCCAGCAGCGGGGGATACGAGCAGTACTTC. Translating it yields CASSGGYEQYF.

This clone was detected only a few times. J is TRBJ2-5 and V is TRBV5-4; TRBD1 agrees at 7 bases. The CDR3 runs 18 residues. Unmatched junction bases numbered 16, after V lost 4 bases and J lost 1 base. Looked up from germline, CDR1 is SGHNT and CDR2 is YYREEE (reference sequence). The CDR3 region has the DNA TGTGCCAGCAGCCTTGGGACAGTCGATTACGGACCCCAAGAGACCCAGTACTTC. Translating it yields CASSLGTVDYGPQETQYF. Complete variable domain (other parts from reference TRBV5-4 and TRBJ2-5): ETGVTQSPTHLIKTRGQQVTLRCSSQSGHNTVSWYQQALGQGPQFIFQYYREEENGRGNFPPRFSGLQFPNYSSELNVNALELDDSALYLCASSLGTVDYGPQETQYFGPGTRLLVL.

The chain joins TRBV4-1 to TRBJ2-1; 10 bases are a match to TRBD2. The CDR3 is 18 amino acids. Germline CDR1 MGHRA, CDR2 YSYEKL. The J segment lost 6 bases and the V segment lost 0 bases, leaving 11 bases of the junction unmatched. The CDR3 DNA reads TGCGCCAGCAGCCAAGAAGGTTTGGCTAGCGGGGGATCCAATGAGCAGTTCTTC. It codes for CASSQEGLASGGSNEQFF.

The CDR3 here is CASSALRGATEAFF. CDR3 nucleotides: TGTGCCAGCAGCGCTCTCAGGGGGGCCACTGAAGCTTTCTTT. The chain links TRBV5-6 to TRBJ1-1, with 7 bases that match TRBD1. Germline trimming cut 4 bases from V and 4 bases from J; bases unmatched to any gene: 7. Germline loops: CDR1 SGHDT, CDR2 YYEEEE. The CDR3 is made up of 14 amino acids.

The chain recombines TRBV5-1 with TRBJ2-5, with TRBD1 matching 9 bases. The germline V gene has CDR1 SGHRS and CDR2 YFSETQ. This CDR3 is 12 amino acids long. Losses at the gene ends were 3 bases for V and 7 bases for J; bases not matched to a gene: 1. The CDR3 DNA follows: TGCGCCAGCAGCTGGGGACAGGGGACCCAGTACTTC. Translation gives CASSWGQGTQYF.

The rearrangement uses TRBV9 and TRBJ1-2, with a weak D call TRBD1 (6 bases). CDR3 length: 13 residues. CDR1 is SGDLS and CDR2 is YYNGEE in the germline V gene. V dropped 3 bases and J dropped 6 bases, with 12 bases sitting between them. CDR3 DNA sequence: TGTGCCAGCAGCGCACCTACAGGGCATGGCTACACCTTC. It yields the protein CASSAPTGHGYTF. Complete variable domain (other parts from reference TRBV9 and TRBJ1-2): DSGVTQTPKHLITATGQRVTLRCSPRSGDLSVYWYQQSLDQGLQFLIQYYNGEERAKGNILERFSAQQFPDLHSELNLSSLELGDSALYFCASSAPTGHGYTFGSGTRLTVV.

This clone has just one count. This rearrangement joins TRBV5-5 to TRBJ2-1; TRBD1 matches at 8 bases. With 1 base clipped from V and 2 bases from J, the junction kept 14 bases outside the gene matches. Germline V lookup: CDR1 SGHKS, CDR2 YYEKEE (reference sequence). This CDR3 is 19 amino acids long. CDR3 DNA: TGTGCCAGCAGCTTGCTAAGGGGAGAAGGACAGGGACCCTACAATGAGCAGTTCTTC. Protein sequence: CASSLLRGEGQGPYNEQFF.

CDR3 DNA: TGTGCCAGCAGCCGAGGGACAGAGGCCTACAATGAGCAGTTCTTC. Translating gives CASSRGTEAYNEQFF. This chain connects TRBV7-9 to TRBJ2-1; 7 bases map to TRBD1. V lost 5 bases, J lost 2 bases, and 6 bases stayed unmatched. Germline lookup yields CDR1 SEHNR and CDR2 FQNEAQ (reference sequence). This CDR3 comprises 15 residues.

This clone was detected only a few times. The genes are TRBV10-3 and TRBJ1-2; D is unresolved. Trimming took 7 bases from V and 7 from J, leaving 13 bases between them. The CDR3 covers 12 residues. CDR1 is ENHRY, CDR2 SYGVKD, per germline. The CDR3 bases are TGTGCCATCACCGACGGTGGTATTGGCTACACCTTC. Protein sequence: CAITDGGIGYTF.

The V and J genes are TRBV12-5 and TRBJ1-6, with D unclear. The CDR3 covers 11 residues. Germline-derived CDR1 and CDR2 are LGHNT and FRNRAP. Trimming took off 1 base at V and 13 bases at J, with 5 bases between the two ends. The CDR3 DNA is TGTGCTAGTGGTTTGGGCGCTCCCCTCCACTTT. Translating gives CASGLGAPLHF. Complete variable domain (other parts from reference TRBV12-5 and TRBJ1-6): DARVTQTPRHKVTEMGQEVTMRCQPILGHNTVFWYRQTMMQGLELLAYFRNRAPLDDSGMPKDRFSAEMPDATLATLKIQPSEPRDSAVYFCASGLGAPLHFGNGTRLTVT.

The gene calls are TRBV5-5 and TRBJ2-2; TRBD1 might be the D (6 bases). This CDR3 has 15 residues. The V gene's germline CDR1 is SGHKS and CDR2 YYEKEE (reference sequence). V was pared by 3 bases and J by 4 bases, with 13 bases between. This CDR3 reads CASSSPIRGTGELFF. The CDR3 DNA is TGTGCCAGCAGCTCCCCCATCAGGGGCACCGGGGAGCTGTTTTTT.

The V and J genes are TRBV9 and TRBJ2-7, with 8 bases matching TRBD1. V gave up 6 bases and J gave up 4 bases; unmatched junction bases: 3. This CDR3 has 12 amino acids. Germline V gene lookup returns CDR1 SGDLS and CDR2 YYNGEE. CDR3 in amino acids: CASNRQGYEQYF. CDR3 DNA: TGTGCCAGCAATCGACAGGGGTACGAGCAGTACTTC.

The chain recombines TRBV11-2 with TRBJ2-5; 9 positions agree with TRBD1. The ends lost 4 bases at V and 5 bases at J; junction bases unmatched: 14. This CDR3 comprises 17 residues. CDR1 is SGHAT, CDR2 FQNNGV, per germline. CDR3 loop: CASSSNVTGGFGETQYF. CDR3 DNA sequence: TGTGCCAGCAGCTCCAACGTGACAGGGGGTTTTGGGGAGACCCAGTACTTC.

The V gene is TRBV2, the J gene TRBJ2-3, with TRBD2 matching over 9 bases. The V segment lost 1 base and the J segment 1 base; nucleotides outside the gene matches: 0. Germline values: CDR1 SNHLY, CDR2 FYNNEI. This CDR3 has 15 residues. CDR3 nucleotide sequence: TGTGCCAGCAGTGAAGAGCGGGGGGGCACAGATACGCAGTATTTT. This translates into CASSEERGGTDTQYF.

This rearrangement joins TRBV6-5 to TRBJ1-1; a possible D gene is TRBD1 (6 bases). Trimming pared 0 bases from V and 5 bases from J, leaving 13 bases between. Germline-derived CDR1 and CDR2 are MNHEY and SVGAGI. This CDR3 contains 15 residues. The CDR3 region has the DNA TGTGCCAGCAGTTACTCTTGGGGGGCTGGAACTGAAGCTTTCTTT. This translates into CASSYSWGAGTEAFF.